The present TCR beta chain was sequenced within a study of T cells after yellow fever vaccination. TCRdb redid the calling of the 5' RACE reads with MiXCR, one entry per CDR3 protein. The sample yields a few hundred thousand distinct CDR3 sequences, under 9% seen once. This clonotype was observed many times. Germline V gives CDR1 DFQATT, CDR2 SNEGSKA (reference sequence). The CDR3 has 14 amino acids. V was shortened by 5 bases and J by 0 bases, with 13 bases between the two germline ends. This TCR derives from a young man who received the YFV17D yellow fever vaccine. The sequencing used CD4+ T cells sorted from PBMCs, collected 5 days after the yellow fever booster vaccination. V and J are TRBV20-1 and TRBJ2-5, with D perhaps assigned TRBD1 or TRBD2 (6 bases each). In DNA form, the CDR3 reads TGCAGTGCTCGGGGGCTATGGCACCAAGAGACCCAGTACTTC. Translation: CSARGLWHQETQYF.